Below are 15 T cell receptor beta chains sequenced from a single sample in a study of cytomegalovirus exposure and HLA in healthy donors. Primers: 60 Vbeta forward and 13 Jbeta reverse. Measured with immunoSEQ multiplex PCR; TCRdb has only the in-frame clones, and not every one. The sample yields 80,000 to 95,000 clones, approximately 63% seen once. Sequencing was carried out using PBMCs. These receptors were collected from a woman younger than 45 in good health and CMV-seronegative.

J is TRBJ2-7 and V is TRBV5-1; 7 bases are a match to TRBD2. This CDR3 comprises 18 residues. Germline loops: CDR1 SGHRS, CDR2 YFSETQ. With 0 bases clipped from V and 1 base from J, the junction kept 13 bases outside the gene matches. CDR3 sequence (DNA): TGCGCCAGCAGCTTGGCCAAGGGACTACTCCAGTCTTCCTACGAGCAGTACTTC. Translation gives CASSLAKGLLQSSYEQYF.

V gene TRBV6-1 combines with J gene TRBJ1-2; D is unclear. CDR3 length: 13 amino acids. Germline V lookup: CDR1 MNHNS, CDR2 SASEGT. Deletions cut 2 bases from V and 4 bases from J, with 8 bases between. CDR3 amino acids: CASSEPYSYGYTF. The CDR3 nucleotides are TGTGCCAGCAGTGAACCGTACAGCTATGGCTACACCTTC.

The chain combines TRBV29-1 with TRBJ2-5; D is perhaps TRBD2 (5 bases). The J call may be faulty, since TRBJ2-7 better matches the DNA end. The CDR3 consists of 14 residues. Germline V gene sequence: CDR1 SQVTM, CDR2 ANQGSEA. The CDR3: CSVEGARPTYEQYF. Written as DNA, the CDR3 is TGCAGCGTCGAGGGCGCCAGGCCGACCTACGAGCAGTACTTC.

V gene TRBV5-1 combines with J gene TRBJ2-2; TRBD2 matches 10 bases. V dropped 5 bases and J dropped 4; count of bases not matched to a gene: 2. The CDR3 sequence is 14 residues long. In germline, CDR1 is SGHRS, CDR2 YFSETQ. The CDR3 DNA reads as TGCGCCAGCAGGGGACTAGCGAGCACCGGGGAGCTGTTTTTT. Translated: CASRGLASTGELFF.

This sequence joins TRBV4-1 and TRBJ1-3; perhaps TRBD1 as D (6 bases). The germline CDR1 and CDR2 sequences are MGHRA and YSYEKL. The length of the CDR3 is 17 residues. V dropped 2 bases and J dropped 4 bases, with 18 bases sitting between them. CDR3: CASSQTKRGTRGNTIYF. CDR3 coding DNA: TGCGCCAGCAGCCAAACGAAAAGGGGGACAAGGGGAAACACCATATATTTT.

The rearrangement links TRBV7-2 to TRBJ2-7; TRBD2 might be the D (7 bases). The CDR3 consists of 17 residues. The germline V gene encodes CDR1 SGHTA and CDR2 FQGNSA. V was pared by 6 bases and J by 6 bases, with 27 bases between. CDR3 sequence reads: CASSWAAGAGAPLEQYF. The CDR3 region has the DNA TGTGCCAGCAGTTGGGCCGCGGGGGCGGGGGCCCCCCTCGAGCAGTACTTC.

This chain joins TRBV7-9 and TRBJ2-3; D possibly corresponds to TRBD2 (6 bases). With 5 bases removed from V and 1 base from J, the gap between germline ends came to 10 bases. The CDR3 has 14 residues. CDR1 is SEHNR, CDR2 FQNEAQ, per germline (reference sequence). CDR3 sequence: CASSPRLGTDTQYF. The CDR3, as DNA: TGTGCCAGCAGCCCCCGACTAGGCACAGATACGCAGTATTTT.

The genes are TRBV6-1 and TRBJ1-3; D may be TRBD1 (5 bases). Trimming removed 2 bases from V and 0 bases from J, with 11 bases in between. CDR1 is MNHNS, CDR2 SASEGT, per germline. This CDR3 is built from 16 residues. In nucleotides, the CDR3 is TGTGCCAGCAGTGAAACCGACAGCTACTCTGGAAACACCATATATTTT. Amino acids: CASSETDSYSGNTIYF.

V and J are TRBV25-1 and TRBJ1-1, with TRBD1 identical over 9 bases. The CDR3 is made up of 17 amino acids. Per the germline V gene, CDR1 is MGHDK and CDR2 is SYGVNS. V was pared by 1 base and J by 3 bases, with 9 bases of the junction left unmatched. The CDR3 protein is CASSEFRTGVLYTEAFF. In nucleotides, the CDR3 is TGTGCCAGCAGTGAATTTCGGACAGGGGTATTGTACACTGAAGCTTTCTTT.

The chain employs TRBV6-6 and TRBJ1-5; maybe TRBD1 (6 bases). This CDR3 region has 16 residues. Germline-derived CDR1 and CDR2 are MNHNY and SVGAGI (reference sequence). Trimming removed 6 bases from V and 4 bases from J, with 19 bases in between. In DNA form, the CDR3 reads TGTGCCAGCAGACAGGGTCTGGGCGGACAGAATCAGCCCCAGCATTTT. Amino acid sequence: CASRQGLGGQNQPQHF.

In DNA, the CDR3 is TGTGCCACCCGGAACACTGAAGCTTTCTTT. Protein sequence: CATRNTEAFF. The chain joins TRBV6-6 to TRBJ1-1, with D hard to call. Trimming pared 10 bases from V and 1 base from J, leaving 4 bases between. From germline, CDR1 is MNHNY and CDR2 SVGAGI (reference sequence). The CDR3 has 10 residues.

This sequence joins TRBV11-3 and TRBJ2-7, with 7 bases identical to TRBD1. Germline V CDR1 and CDR2: SGHNT, YENEEA. The CDR3 covers 14 residues. V lost 6 bases and J lost 4; bases outside the gene matches: 9. This chain's CDR3 is CASSTRQGFYEQYF. The CDR3 DNA reads as TGTGCCAGCAGTACCCGACAGGGATTTTACGAGCAGTACTTC. The entire variable domain, with the rest obtained from reference TRBV11-3 and TRBJ2-7, is as follows: EAGVVQSPRYKIIEKKQPVAFWCNPISGHNTLYWYLQNLGQGPELLIRYENEEAVDDSQLPKDRFSAERLKGVDSTLKIQPAELGDSAVYLCASSTRQGFYEQYFGPGTRLTVT.

The DNA for the CDR3 is TGTGCCGCAAGACAGTATAGCAATCAGCCCCAGCATTTT. Protein sequence: CAARQYSNQPQHF. The V call is TRBV10-3, the J call TRBJ1-5, with a possible D match to TRBD1 (5 bases). This CDR3 is 13 amino acids long. V was pared by 11 bases and J by 0 bases, with 11 bases between. The germline CDR1 and CDR2 sequences are ENHRY and SYGVKD.

This chain connects TRBV7-9 to TRBJ2-5; 8 bases are a match to TRBD1. CDR1 SEHNR and CDR2 FQNEAQ come from the germline V gene (reference sequence). V lost 6 bases to trimming and J lost 1 base; unmatched junction nucleotides: 7. The CDR3 is made up of 15 amino acids. The CDR3 sequence is CASSHRTGSQETQYF. The CDR3 bases are TGTGCCAGCAGTCATCGGACAGGGAGCCAAGAGACCCAGTACTTC. The whole variable domain, filled in from reference TRBV7-9 and TRBJ2-5, reads DTGVSQNPRHKITKRGQNVTFRCDPISEHNRLYWYRQTLGQGPEFLTYFQNEAQLEKSRLLSDRFSAERPKGSFSTLEIQRTEQGDSAMYLCASSHRTGSQETQYFGPGTRLLVL.

The V gene is TRBV6-1, the J gene TRBJ1-2, with unresolved D. Germline-derived CDR1 and CDR2 are MNHNS and SASEGT. V lost 2 bases to trimming and J lost 8 bases, with 9 bases between them. The CDR3 loop spans 12 amino acids. The CDR3 protein is CASSELYSGYTF. CDR3 nucleotides: TGTGCCAGCAGTGAACTATACTCCGGCTACACCTTC.